These 9 T cell receptor beta chains were sequenced from one sample in a study of untreated major depressive disorder. The data were produced by immunoSEQ multiplex PCR, yet TCRdb's version contains in-frame clones alone and is incomplete. This table has 20,000 to 25,000 clones, just under 90% appearing once. The sequencing sample was made of CD4+ T cells from PBMCs. The receptors come from a woman aged 40 to 49 in good health.

The chain employs TRBV10-1 and TRBJ2-5; D is unclear. The CDR3 loop spans 15 amino acids. V lost 4 bases to trimming and J lost 0 bases, with 12 bases between them. Per germline, CDR1 WNHNN and CDR2 SYGVQD (reference sequence). The CDR3 reads CASSAPCRYQETQYF. CDR3 nucleotide sequence: TGCGCCAGCAGTGCCCCTTGCAGATACCAAGAGACCCAGTACTTC.

The chain couples TRBV11-2 to TRBJ2-2; the match to TRBD1 covers 7 bases. The CDR3 has 16 amino acids. Germline CDR1 and CDR2: SGHAT and FQNNGV. The trim removed 0 bases at V and 7 bases at J, leaving 8 bases unmatched. In DNA form, the CDR3 reads TGTGCCAGCAGCTTAGATTCCGACAGGGCTGGCGGGGAGCTGTTTTTT. Encoded protein: CASSLDSDRAGGELFF.

This clone was picked up one time. The genes are TRBV7-2 and TRBJ2-3, with D unresolved. This CDR3 comprises 16 residues. Germline V gene data show CDR1 as SGHTA and CDR2 as FQGNSA. The V end was cut by 2 bases, the J end by 0 bases, with 12 bases between. The CDR3 spells CASSLSGSLSTDTQYF. In DNA form, the CDR3 reads TGTGCCAGCAGCTTATCCGGTTCTCTAAGCACAGATACGCAGTATTTT.

The chain uses TRBV5-4 and TRBJ2-1; D is undetermined. Trimming shortened V by 4 bases and J by 7 bases, and 6 bases separated the two germline ends. The germline gives CDR1 SGHNT, CDR2 YYREEE (reference sequence). The CDR3 is 11 amino acids. CDR3 sequence reads: CASSRTNEQFF. The CDR3 bases are TGTGCCAGCAGCCGGACGAATGAGCAGTTCTTC.

This clone was counted once. The rearrangement uses TRBV4-1 and TRBJ2-1; tentatively, D is TRBD2 (5 bases). Per the germline V gene, CDR1 is MGHRA and CDR2 is YSYEKL. CDR3 length: 15 residues. Trimming took 4 bases from V and 4 from J, leaving 14 bases between them. CDR3 nucleotide sequence: TGCGCCAGCAGCCCATTGACGGGAAAATACAATGAGCAGTTCTTC. Translation: CASSPLTGKYNEQFF.

This clone was seen more than once but under ten times. J is TRBJ2-5 and V is TRBV2; 8 positions agree with TRBD2. The CDR3 has 13 residues. Per germline, CDR1 SNHLY and CDR2 FYNNEI. Unmatched junction bases numbered 7, after V lost 8 bases and J lost 5 bases. The CDR3, as DNA: TGTGCCAGCGCGTTAGCGGGGTGGGAGACCCAGTACTTC. It translates to CASALAGWETQYF. Drawing the rest from reference TRBV2 and TRBJ2-5, the complete variable domain is EPEVTQTPSHQVTQMGQEVILRCVPISNHLYFYWYRQILGQKVEFLVSFYNNEISEKSEIFDDQFSVERPDGSNFTLKIRSTKLEDSAMYFCASALAGWETQYFGPGTRLLVL.

This chain links TRBV5-4 with TRBJ2-2; the match to TRBD1 covers 7 bases. V lost 3 bases and J lost 0; bases outside the gene matches: 2. CDR1 is SGHNT and CDR2 is YYREEE in the germline V gene (reference sequence). CDR3 length: 15 residues. For the CDR3, the DNA is TGTGCCAGCAGCTCGACAGGGACGAACACCGGGGAGCTGTTTTTT. It codes for CASSSTGTNTGELFF.

The CDR3 here is CASSQDTGAWGSNQPQHF. CDR3 in DNA: TGCGCCAGCAGCCAAGATACCGGGGCCTGGGGTAGCAATCAGCCCCAGCATTTT. The chain has TRBV4-1 and TRBJ1-5, with D possibly being TRBD1 (5 bases). The CDR3 is made up of 18 amino acids. Germline CDR1 is MGHRA and CDR2 is YSYEKL. The V end lost 0 bases, the J end lost 0 bases, and 15 bases lay between the germline ends.

This chain uses TRBV19 with TRBJ1-5; TRBD1 agrees at 8 bases. Germline CDR1 is LNHDA and CDR2 is SQIVND (reference sequence). Losses at the gene ends were 6 bases for V and 7 bases for J; bases not matched to a gene: 8. This CDR3 is 14 amino acids long. CDR3 sequence: CASSPRGPEQPQHF. The CDR3 region has the DNA TGTGCCAGTAGCCCCAGGGGGCCGGAGCAGCCCCAGCATTTT.